These T cell receptor beta chains were read from a single sample in a study of blood T cells in healthy people across ages. One entry per CDR3 protein results from TCRdb running MiXCR on the 5' RACE reads. The table shows 650,000 to 1,000,000 distinct CDR3 sequences, with about 37% occurring only once. Material: blood. The receptors shown here come from a man between 18 and 29 years old in good health. The CDR3 runs from the conserved cysteine through the conserved F or W.

v_call	j_call	cdr3_aa
TRBV9	TRBJ1-2	CASSVAPITTGYAGYTF
TRBV9	TRBJ2-7	CASSPTVSSYEQYF
TRBV5-1	TRBJ1-2	CASSPEMDSYYGYTF
TRBV7-9	TRBJ2-7	CASSNGQGTRNEQYF
TRBV12-3/TRBV12-4	TRBJ2-3	CASSSGTPPDTQYF
TRBV28	TRBJ2-3	CASSSSGLHTDTQYF
TRBV14	TRBJ2-6	CASSPAYSGANVLTF
TRBV4-1	TRBJ2-5	CASSQDWTGTRSQETQYF
TRBV27	TRBJ1-6	CASSLASSYNSPLHF
TRBV12-5	TRBJ2-6	CASGTGMSGANVLTF
TRBV20-1	TRBJ1-4	CSAGDRREKLFF
TRBV7-2	TRBJ2-1	CASSLSGTGDNEQFF
TRBV6-2/TRBV6-3	TRBJ2-5	CASRRSFRAYTYTQETQYF
TRBV12-3/TRBV12-4	TRBJ2-2	CASSLKALNTGELFF
TRBV25-1	TRBJ1-4	CASSETGAGEKLFF
TRBV6-1	TRBJ2-1	CASRGRTGDYNEQFF
TRBV7-9	TRBJ2-5	CASSLTWGAGEEIQYF
TRBV12-3/TRBV12-4	TRBJ2-7	CASTPGLAEYEQYF
TRBV12-3/TRBV12-4	TRBJ1-2	CASSFNGNYGYTF
TRBV20-1	TRBJ2-3	CSALSGRLADTQYF
TRBV12-3/TRBV12-4	TRBJ2-1	CASSLAGQEQFF
TRBV7-3	TRBJ2-1	CASARSYNEQFF
TRBV20-1	TRBJ2-1	CSASPHQGLAYNEQFF
TRBV2	TRBJ1-1	CAGTPVLNTEAFF
TRBV9	TRBJ1-6	CASSVEGRDNSPLHF
TRBV7-2	TRBJ2-6	CASSFKSSGANVLTF
TRBV5-1	TRBJ2-7	CASSLTVTSYEQYF
TRBV28	TRBJ2-7	CASSRTGGASYEQYF
TRBV12-3/TRBV12-4	TRBJ2-5	CASSPNAGEQYF
TRBV7-9	TRBJ2-5	CASSLVQMETQYF
TRBV15	TRBJ1-1	CATSTDLIRLAGTEAFF
TRBV6-1	TRBJ2-3	CASSLRDRAIDTQYF
TRBV2	TRBJ1-4	CASRLGGGREKLFF
TRBV20-1	TRBJ2-1	CSAGSSTYNEQFF
TRBV7-2	TRBJ1-2	CASRPAGNYGYTF
TRBV19	.	CASSIGETAYEQYF
TRBV5-1	TRBJ1-2	CVSSRDRIYGYTF
TRBV4-1	TRBJ2-1	CASSQFTGGSYNEQFF
TRBV9	TRBJ2-2	CASSVSRLTGELFF
TRBV20-1	TRBJ1-2	CSASGGENYGYTF
TRBV6-6	TRBJ1-6	CASSYSGQGFNSPLHF
TRBV14	TRBJ2-7	CASSQKGLAGLNEQYF